This T cell receptor (beta chain) originates from a study of PD-1 blockade in mismatch repair-deficient tumors. TCRdb's table, derived via immunoSEQ multiplex PCR, lists solely in-frame clones and lacks some. In the table there are about 79,000 clones, roughly 80% of which are singletons. The starting material was peripheral blood, obtained 44 weeks after starting pembrolizumab. The origin of this receptor is an adult with mismatch repair-deficient cancer.

The DNA for the CDR3 is TGTGCCAGCAGTACGACAGGGGAACTAGGAGAGCAGTACTTC. It is translated as CASSTTGELGEQYF. This chain links TRBV6-5 with TRBJ2-7; 8 bases are shared with TRBD1. V shed 5 bases, J shed 7 bases, and the junction held 10 bases outside the gene matches. Germline V CDR1 and CDR2: MNHEY, SVGAGI. The CDR3 is 14 amino acids.